The 7 T cell receptor beta chains in this list originate from one sample, sequenced in a study of CD8 T cells in ankylosing spondylitis. In TCRdb, the 5' RACE reads were re-called with MiXCR into one record per CDR3 protein. The table has around 250,000 distinct CDR3 sequences, more than 25% seen once. The sample consisted of blood, either unsorted or a sorted T cell fraction (not recorded which). Receptors originate from a male donor with ankylosing spondylitis or in good health (not recorded which).

The V gene is TRBV20-1, the J gene TRBJ2-5; TRBD1 matches 8 bases. V was pared by 5 bases and J by 3 bases, with 5 bases of the junction left unmatched. The CDR3 has 13 residues. CDR1 is DFQATT, CDR2 SNEGSKA, per germline (reference sequence). The CDR3 reads CSAQWTGKETQYF. The DNA of the CDR3 is TGCAGTGCTCAATGGACAGGGAAAGAGACCCAGTACTTC.

V and J are TRBV7-9 and TRBJ1-3; D not certain. V dropped 2 bases and J dropped 2 bases, with 10 bases sitting between them. The CDR3 has 15 amino acids. Germline values: CDR1 SEHNR, CDR2 FQNEAQ (reference sequence). CDR3 DNA sequence: TGTGCCAGCAGCTTAAAGGCAGCCGCTGGAAACACCATATATTTT. The encoded protein is CASSLKAAAGNTIYF.

This clonotype was observed a few times. V gene TRBV2 combines with J gene TRBJ2-7; D is ambiguous. CDR3 size: 12 residues. Trimming removed 7 bases from V and 1 base from J, with 8 bases in between. The V gene's germline CDR1 is SNHLY and CDR2 FYNNEI. The CDR3 reads CASKGPSYEQYF. The CDR3, as DNA: TGTGCCAGCAAAGGACCGTCCTACGAGCAGTACTTC.

As regards this clonotype: The missing conserved phenylalanine or tryptophan at the end of this CDR3 makes a read error likely. The CDR3 nucleotides read TGCAGTGCTACCCGGACTAGCGGGGAAAATGAGCAGTTCTTG. Its protein is CSATRTSGENEQFL. This chain joins TRBV20-1 and TRBJ2-1, with TRBD2 matching over 12 bases. The CDR3 loop spans 14 amino acids. The V segment lost 4 bases and the J segment 7 bases; nucleotides outside the gene matches: 5. The germline V gene encodes CDR1 DFQATT and CDR2 SNEGSKA (reference sequence).

A few counts support this clonotype. This chain joins TRBV7-2 and TRBJ2-1, with 7 bases lining up with TRBD2. The V and J ends lost 1 base and 1 base, in that order; junction bases with no gene match: 4. CDR3 size: 16 residues. In germline, CDR1 is SGHTA, CDR2 FQGNSA. CDR3 sequence: CASSLVGGGSYNEQFF. As DNA, the CDR3 is TGTGCCAGCAGCTTAGTTGGGGGGGGGTCCTACAATGAGCAGTTCTTC.

The chain recombines TRBV6-6 with TRBJ2-1; weak D call: TRBD2 (7 bases). The CDR3 contains 13 residues. From germline, CDR1 is MNHNY and CDR2 SVGAGI (reference sequence). The germline V and J ends were trimmed by 7 bases and 8 bases, with 15 bases remaining between them. CDR3 loop: CASKGGSGHEQFF. CDR3 sequence (DNA): TGTGCCAGCAAGGGGGGGTCCGGGCATGAGCAGTTCTTC.

V gene TRBV28 combines with J gene TRBJ2-5; 9 positions match TRBD2. With 1 base clipped from V and 1 base from J, the junction kept 4 bases outside the gene matches. Germline V CDR1 and CDR2: MDHEN, SYDVKM. The CDR3 extends over 16 amino acids. The CDR3 here is CASSLYGGGAQETQYF. The CDR3 DNA reads TGTGCCAGCAGTTTATACGGCGGGGGGGCCCAAGAGACCCAGTACTTC. Complete variable domain (other parts from reference TRBV28 and TRBJ2-5): DVKVTQSSRYLVKRTGEKVFLECVQDMDHENMFWYRQDPGLGLRLIYFSYDVKMKEKGDIPEGYSVSREKKERFSLILESASTNQTSMYLCASSLYGGGAQETQYFGPGTRLLVL.